This note documents a single T cell receptor beta chain sequence. The antigen is not known. From germline, CDR1 is MNHNS and CDR2 SASEGT. The CDR3 spans 13 residues. V was trimmed by 6 bases and J by 0 bases, leaving 9 bases between them. The data were obtained in a study of cytomegalovirus exposure and HLA in healthy donors. Overall study results and limits: The study listed about 150 cytomegalovirus-associated TCR beta chains.

PCR involved 60 Vbeta and 13 Jbeta primers. Produced via immunoSEQ multiplex PCR; TCRdb's table is partial and in-frame only. The data hold about 120,000 clones, with around 79% observed a single time. Sequencing was performed on PBMCs. The rearrangement joins TRBV6-1 to TRBJ2-7; TRBD1 might be the D (6 bases). The sequence came from a woman in her 30s in good health and CMV-seropositive. The CDR3, as DNA: TGTGCCAGCAGCCGGGACAACTCCTACGAGCAGTACTTC. The encoded protein is CASSRDNSYEQYF.